Below, one T cell receptor (beta chain) is given with its context. The sample is drawn from a study of beta chain features in type 1 diabetes. In germline, CDR1 is SGDLS, CDR2 YYNGEE. Trimming cost V 4 bases and J 1 base; bases outside gene matches: 9. CDR3 size: 16 residues. Each sorted population was over 95% pure. Expressed TCRB transcripts got sequenced, as all isolated RNA was reverse transcribed. Profiling relied on immunoSEQ multiplex PCR, and the TCRdb table lists in-frame clones only, not all of them. The data show hundreds of thousands of clones, around 15% seen once. The sample was naive CD4+ T cells from blood. The rearrangement uses TRBV9 and TRBJ2-3; 7 bases agree with TRBD1. The TCR comes from a man younger than 35 in good health. The DNA of the CDR3 is TGTGCCAGCAGCCCACCTCTTACAGGGGGCACAGATACGCAGTATTTT. Translating gives CASSPPLTGGTDTQYF.